The rows below give T cell receptor beta chains drawn from one sample of a study of T cells in localized non-small cell lung cancer. Produced via immunoSEQ multiplex PCR; TCRdb's table is partial and in-frame only. The repertoire includes nearly 35,000 clones, more than 85% of them detected once, and approximately 10% sits in the top ten. The sequencing used peripheral blood mononuclear cells, collected before any cancer treatment. The receptors were gathered from a female donor older than 55 with stage II lung adenocarcinoma. The CDR3 runs from the conserved cysteine through the conserved F or W. The D gene is left open where the match is weak. Clone size is shown for a subset of rows, as once, few, many or a class of expanded clone.

TRBD1	-	TRBJ2-2	TRBV5-1	CASSSDRVSTGELFF	TGCGCCAGCAGCTCCGACAGGGTGAGCACCGGGGAGCTGTTTTTT
TRBD2	-	TRBJ2-3	TRBV6-5	CASRGGRGRDTQYF	TGTGCCAGCAGAGGCGGGAGAGGGAGGGATACGCAGTATTTT
-	-	TRBJ2-2	TRBV4-3	CASSQDWRNTGELFF	TGCGCCAGCAGCCAAGATTGGAGAAACACCGGGGAGCTGTTTTTT
-	-	TRBJ1-6	TRBV5-1	CASSKDPARDSPLHF	TGCGCCAGCAGCAAGGACCCAGCGCGGGATTCACCCCTCCACTTT
-	-	TRBJ2-1	TRBV6-9	CASSYLEGEVKNEQFF	TGTGCCAGCAGTTATTTGGAGGGAGAGGTAAAAAATGAGCAGTTCTTC
-	once	TRBJ2-7	TRBV28	CASSLYVVGEQYF	TGTGCCAGCAGTTTATACGTAGTGGGCGAGCAGTACTTC
-	few	TRBJ2-6	TRBV4-3	CASRPTDGSGANVLTF	TGCGCCAGCAGGCCCACCGACGGATCTGGGGCCAACGTCCTGACTTTC
-	-	TRBJ1-2	TRBV10-3	CAISEVRAGVAGYTF	TGTGCCATCAGTGAAGTAAGGGCCGGAGTGGCCGGCTACACCTTC
TRBD1	-	TRBJ2-7	TRBV5-1	CASSYRDREGSEQYF	TGCGCCAGCAGCTACCGGGACAGGGAAGGAAGCGAGCAGTACTTC
TRBD1	-	TRBJ1-1	TRBV5-4	CASSSVTGRAEAFF	TGTGCCAGCAGCTCGGTGACAGGGCGAGCTGAAGCTTTCTTT
TRBD1	-	TRBJ2-1	TRBV15	CATSRDLAGGLYNEQFF	TGTGCCACCAGCAGAGATTTGGCAGGGGGCTTATACAATGAGCAGTTCTTC
-	-	TRBJ2-5	TRBV5-4	CASSPGHSETQYF	TGTGCCAGCAGTCCGGGACACTCGGAGACCCAGTACTTC
-	-	TRBJ2-1	TRBV7-3	CASSPRTSSYNEQFF	TGTGCCAGCAGCCCCCGGACAAGCTCCTACAATGAGCAGTTCTTC
TRBD2	once	TRBJ2-5	TRBV19	CASSKRTRDWKTQYF	TGTGCCAGTAGTAAAAGGACTAGGGATTGGAAGACCCAGTACTTC
-	-	TRBJ2-3	TRBV7-8	CASSLSLALDTDTQYF	TGTGCCAGCAGCCTATCTCTAGCATTGGACACAGATACGCAGTATTTT
-	-	TRBJ1-1	TRBV27	CASSSHGGDTEAFF	TGTGCCAGCAGTTCTCACGGGGGGGACACTGAAGCTTTCTTT
-	-	TRBJ2-4	TRBV19	CASSTPGRGEAKNIQYF	TGTGCCAGTAGTACTCCTGGTAGGGGTGAAGCCAAAAACATTCAGTACTTC
TRBD1	-	TRBJ1-5	TRBV5-6	CASRTGANSNQPQHF	TGTGCCAGCCGGACAGGGGCAAATAGCAATCAGCCCCAGCATTTT
-	-	TRBJ2-1	TRBV25-1	CASSRTRIDEQFF	TGTGCCAGCAGCAGGACTCGAATCGATGAGCAGTTCTTC
TRBD1	-	TRBJ2-6	TRBV29-1	CSCITGTGEVLTF	TGCAGCTGTATTACCGGGACAGGGGAGGTCCTGACTTTC
TRBD1	few	TRBJ1-3	TRBV28	CASSSTGSSGNTIYF	TGTGCCAGCAGTTCGACAGGGAGCTCTGGAAACACCATATATTTT
-	-	TRBJ2-1	TRBV27	CASSLSDEQFF	TGTGCCAGCAGTTTATCCGATGAGCAGTTCTTC
-	-	TRBJ1-5	TRBV5-1	CASSSDEGPQHF	TGCGCCAGCAGCTCGGATGAGGGGCCCCAGCATTTT
TRBD2	-	TRBJ2-1	TRBV9	CASSVGASGSHEQFF	TGTGCCAGCAGCGTAGGGGCTAGCGGGAGTCATGAGCAGTTCTTC